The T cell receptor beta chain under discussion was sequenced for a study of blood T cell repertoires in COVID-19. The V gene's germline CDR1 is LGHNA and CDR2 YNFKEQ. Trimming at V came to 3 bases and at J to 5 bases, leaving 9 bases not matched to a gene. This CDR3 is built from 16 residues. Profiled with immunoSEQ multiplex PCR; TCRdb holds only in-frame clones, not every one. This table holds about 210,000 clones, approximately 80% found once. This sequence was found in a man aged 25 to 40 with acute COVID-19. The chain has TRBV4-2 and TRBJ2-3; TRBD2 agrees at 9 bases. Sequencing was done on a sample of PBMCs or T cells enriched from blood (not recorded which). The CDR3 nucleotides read TGTGCCAGCAGCCAGGGCGGGGGGGCCATGATAGATACGCAGTATTTT. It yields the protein CASSQGGGAMIDTQYF.